This TCR beta chain comes out of a study of blood T cell repertoires in COVID-19. The germline gives CDR1 MDHEN, CDR2 SYDVKM. Deletions cut 6 bases from V and 7 bases from J, with 13 bases between. The CDR3 spans 12 residues. Repertoires were generated with immunoSEQ multiplex PCR, while TCRdb's copy carries only in-frame clones and drops some. The table has about 300,000 clones, under 90% seen once. Cohort 3 recovery required two negative PCRs, clearance, or symptom resolution. A note on this clone: The sample holds other DNA sequences that translate to the same CDR3.

The sequence came from a man between 60 and 75 years old who had recovered from COVID-19. The specimen sequenced was PBMCs or T cells enriched from blood (not recorded which). V is TRBV28 and J is TRBJ2-7; D perhaps matches TRBD1 (5 bases). The CDR3 DNA reads as TGTGCCAGCAGCCCGCAGGGTGTGGAGCAGTACTTC. It specifies CASSPQGVEQYF.